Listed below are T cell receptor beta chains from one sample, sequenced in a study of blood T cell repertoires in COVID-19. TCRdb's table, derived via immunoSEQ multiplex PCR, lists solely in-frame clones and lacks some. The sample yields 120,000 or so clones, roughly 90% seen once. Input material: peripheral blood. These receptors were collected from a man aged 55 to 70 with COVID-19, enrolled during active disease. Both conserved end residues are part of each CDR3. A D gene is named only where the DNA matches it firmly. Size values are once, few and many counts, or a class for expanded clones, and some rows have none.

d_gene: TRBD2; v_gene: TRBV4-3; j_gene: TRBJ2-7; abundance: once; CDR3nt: TGCGCCAGCAGCCAAGACCCAGCGGGAGGCCTCGAGCAGTACTTC; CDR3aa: CASSQDPAGGLEQYF
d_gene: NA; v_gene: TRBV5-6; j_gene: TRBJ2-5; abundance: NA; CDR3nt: TGTGCCAGCAGCTTGGCCGACTCGGAGACCCAGTACTTC; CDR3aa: CASSLADSETQYF
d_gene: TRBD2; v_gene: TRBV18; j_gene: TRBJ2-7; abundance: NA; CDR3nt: TGTGCCAGCTCACTCGGGACTAGCGGGGCCTACGAGCAGTACTTC; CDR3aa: CASSLGTSGAYEQYF
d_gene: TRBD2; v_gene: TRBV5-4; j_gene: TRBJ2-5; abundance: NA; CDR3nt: TGTGCCAGCAGCTTGGTTGCGGGAGGGGACCAAGAGACCCAGTACTTC; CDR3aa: CASSLVAGGDQETQYF
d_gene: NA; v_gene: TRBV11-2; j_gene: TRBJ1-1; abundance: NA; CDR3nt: TGTGCCAGCAGCTTAGGGTCACTTGTGAACACTGAAGCTTTCTTT; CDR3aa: CASSLGSLVNTEAFF
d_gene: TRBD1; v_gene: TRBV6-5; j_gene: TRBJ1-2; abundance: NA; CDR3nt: TGTGCCAGCAGTTACTCAGCAGGGGGCTATGGCTACACCTTC; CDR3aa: CASSYSAGGYGYTF
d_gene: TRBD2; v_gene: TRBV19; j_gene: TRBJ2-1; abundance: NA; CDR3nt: TGTGCCAGTAGTATAGCCGGCGGCGGGAGGGCCGGGTTTGAGCAGTTCTTC; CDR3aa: CASSIAGGGRAGFEQFF
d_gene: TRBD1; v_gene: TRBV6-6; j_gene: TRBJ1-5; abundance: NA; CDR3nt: TGTGCCAGCGTTGGGACAGTCCTGAATCAGCCCCAGCATTTT; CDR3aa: CASVGTVLNQPQHF
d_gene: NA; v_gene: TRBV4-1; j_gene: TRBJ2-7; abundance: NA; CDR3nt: TGCGCCAGCAGCCAGACAGAGGCAGGACCCTACGAGCAGTACTTC; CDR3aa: CASSQTEAGPYEQYF
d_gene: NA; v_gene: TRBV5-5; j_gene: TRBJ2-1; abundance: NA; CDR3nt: TGTGCCAGCAGCTTCTTAGGAGATGAGCAGTTCTTC; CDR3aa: CASSFLGDEQFF
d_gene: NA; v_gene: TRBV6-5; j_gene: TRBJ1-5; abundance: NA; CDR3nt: TGTGCCAGTGAGGCGAGCAATCAGCCCCAGCATTTT; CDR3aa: CASEASNQPQHF
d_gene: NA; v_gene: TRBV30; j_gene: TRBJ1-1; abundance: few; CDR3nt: TGTGCCTGGAGGAGACACCCGAACACTGAAGCTTTCTTT; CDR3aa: CAWRRHPNTEAFF
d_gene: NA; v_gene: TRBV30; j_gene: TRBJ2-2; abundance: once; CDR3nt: TGTGCCTGGAGTTCCAGGGCAGACGGGGAGCTGTTTTTT; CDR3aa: CAWSSRADGELFF
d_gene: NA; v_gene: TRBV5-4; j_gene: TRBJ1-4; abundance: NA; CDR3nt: TGTGCCAGCAGCTTGGAATCCCGGGATGAAAAACTGTTTTTT; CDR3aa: CASSLESRDEKLFF
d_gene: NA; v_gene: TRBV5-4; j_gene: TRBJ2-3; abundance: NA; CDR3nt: TGTGCCAGCAGCTCTAGGTTCACAGATACGCAGTATTTT; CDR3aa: CASSSRFTDTQYF
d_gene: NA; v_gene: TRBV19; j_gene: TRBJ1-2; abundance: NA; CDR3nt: TGTGCCAGTAGTATAGGAGCGGCTCCCTATGGCTACACCTTC; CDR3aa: CASSIGAAPYGYTF
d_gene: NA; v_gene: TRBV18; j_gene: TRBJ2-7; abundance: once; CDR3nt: TGTGCCAGCTCACCACTGAGAGGGAGCGCCTACGAGCAGTACTTC; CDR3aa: CASSPLRGSAYEQYF
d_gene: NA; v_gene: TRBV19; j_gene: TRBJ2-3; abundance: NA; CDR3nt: TGTGCCAGTAGTACCTCCAGGGGAAACACAGATACGCAGTATTTT; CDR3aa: CASSTSRGNTDTQYF
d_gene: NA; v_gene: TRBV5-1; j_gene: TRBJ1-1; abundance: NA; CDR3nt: TGCGCCAGCAGCCTCACAGGGAACACTGAAGCTTTCTTT; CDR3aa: CASSLTGNTEAFF
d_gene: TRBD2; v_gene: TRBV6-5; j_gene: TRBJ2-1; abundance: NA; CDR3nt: TGTGCCAGCACCGGACTAGCGGGCCCCTACAATGAGCAGTTCTTC; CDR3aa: CASTGLAGPYNEQFF
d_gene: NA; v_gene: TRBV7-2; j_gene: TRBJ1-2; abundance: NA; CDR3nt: TGTGCCAGCAGCTTAGCCCAAAAGGGGCGACACTATGGCTACACCTTC; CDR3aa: CASSLAQKGRHYGYTF
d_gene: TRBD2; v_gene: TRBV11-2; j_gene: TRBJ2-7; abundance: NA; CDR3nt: TGTGCCAGCAGCTGGGGACTAGCGGATTCCTACGAGCAGTACTTC; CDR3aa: CASSWGLADSYEQYF
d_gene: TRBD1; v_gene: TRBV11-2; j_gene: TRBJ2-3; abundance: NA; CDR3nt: TGTGCCAGCACCCCGGGACAGTCGACAGATACGCAGTATTTT; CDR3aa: CASTPGQSTDTQYF
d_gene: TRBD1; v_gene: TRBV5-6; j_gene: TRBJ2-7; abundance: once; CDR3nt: TGTGCCAGCAGCTTGGGGGGACAGGGGTATTACGAGCAGTACTTC; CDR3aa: CASSLGGQGYYEQYF